This T cell receptor (beta chain) is from a study of blood T cell repertoires in COVID-19. Methods used by the authors: Scientists estimated how many nucleated cells there were by amplifying reference gene primers. The table came from immunoSEQ multiplex PCR; TCRdb's copy has only in-frame clones and leaves some out. The V and J calls and clone size are taken from that table; D and trimming were inferred from the DNA. This sample has around 190,000 clones, with about four fifths found just once. The CDR3 has 14 residues. The V and J ends lost 5 bases and 5 bases respectively, with 15 bases between them. Germline V gene data show CDR1 as SEHNR and CDR2 as FQNEAQ (reference sequence).

The sequence was obtained from a man aged 70 or older with active or convalescent COVID-19. The chain uses TRBV7-9 and TRBJ1-1; a possible D gene is TRBD1 (5 bases). Material for sequencing was peripheral blood. CDR3 in amino acids: CASSPTQGRTEAFF. The CDR3 bases are TGTGCCAGCAGCCCTACCCAGGGCCGAACTGAAGCTTTCTTT.